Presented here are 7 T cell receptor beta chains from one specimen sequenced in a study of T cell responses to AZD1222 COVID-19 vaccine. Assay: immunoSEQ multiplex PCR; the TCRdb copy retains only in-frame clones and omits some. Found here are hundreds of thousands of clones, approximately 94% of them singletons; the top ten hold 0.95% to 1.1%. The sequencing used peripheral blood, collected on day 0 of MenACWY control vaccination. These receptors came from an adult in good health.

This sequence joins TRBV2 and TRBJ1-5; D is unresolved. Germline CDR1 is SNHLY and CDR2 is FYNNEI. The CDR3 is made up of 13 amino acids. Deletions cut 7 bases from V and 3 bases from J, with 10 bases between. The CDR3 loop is CASKELTNQPQHF. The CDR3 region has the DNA TGTGCCAGCAAGGAACTTACCAATCAGCCCCAGCATTTT.

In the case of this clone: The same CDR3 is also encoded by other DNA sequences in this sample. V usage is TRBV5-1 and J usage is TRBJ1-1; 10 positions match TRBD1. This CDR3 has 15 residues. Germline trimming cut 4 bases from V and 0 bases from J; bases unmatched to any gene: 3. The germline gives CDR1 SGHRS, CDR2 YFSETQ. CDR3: CASSPGQGLNTEAFF. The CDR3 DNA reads TGCGCCAGCAGCCCGGGACAGGGGTTGAACACTGAAGCTTTCTTT.

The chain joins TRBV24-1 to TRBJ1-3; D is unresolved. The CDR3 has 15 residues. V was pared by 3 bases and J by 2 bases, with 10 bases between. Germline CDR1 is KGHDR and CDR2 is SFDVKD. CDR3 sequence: CATSDEDGPGNTIYF. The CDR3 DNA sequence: TGTGCCACCAGTGATGAGGACGGACCTGGAAACACCATATATTTT.

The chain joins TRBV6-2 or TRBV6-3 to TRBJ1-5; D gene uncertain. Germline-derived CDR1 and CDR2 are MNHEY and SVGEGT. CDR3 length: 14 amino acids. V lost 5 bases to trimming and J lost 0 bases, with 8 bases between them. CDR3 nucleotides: TGTGCCAGCAGTCCCCCCCGTAGCAATCAGCCCCAGCATTTT. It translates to CASSPPRSNQPQHF.

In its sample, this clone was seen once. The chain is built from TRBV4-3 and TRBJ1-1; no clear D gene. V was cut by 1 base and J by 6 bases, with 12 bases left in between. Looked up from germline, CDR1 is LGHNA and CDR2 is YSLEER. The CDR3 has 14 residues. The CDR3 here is CASSQGKVGAEAFF. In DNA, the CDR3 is TGCGCCAGCAGCCAAGGTAAAGTTGGGGCTGAAGCTTTCTTT.

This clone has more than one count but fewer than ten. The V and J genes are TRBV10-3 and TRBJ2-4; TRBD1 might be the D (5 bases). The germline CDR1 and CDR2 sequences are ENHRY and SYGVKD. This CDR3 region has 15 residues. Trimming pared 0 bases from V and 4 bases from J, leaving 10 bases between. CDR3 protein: CAISESRQGKNIQYF. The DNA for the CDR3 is TGTGCCATCAGTGAGTCGAGGCAGGGTAAAAACATTCAGTACTTC.

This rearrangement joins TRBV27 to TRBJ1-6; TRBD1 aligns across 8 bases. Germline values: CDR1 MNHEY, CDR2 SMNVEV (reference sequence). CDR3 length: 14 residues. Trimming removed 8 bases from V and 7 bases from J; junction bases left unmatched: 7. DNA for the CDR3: TGTGCCAGCGATAGGACAGGGAACAATTCACCCCTCCACTTT. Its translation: CASDRTGNNSPLHF.